This paragraph reports one TCR beta chain. Trimming took 5 bases from V and 4 from J; bases not matched to a gene: 5. CDR3 length: 14 residues. CDR1 SGHAT and CDR2 FQDESV come from the germline V gene (reference sequence). This record belongs to a study of T cell changes during pregnancy in multiple sclerosis. Sequencing was performed with immunoSEQ multiplex PCR; in TCRdb, only in-frame clones are kept and a portion is missing. The table lists over 70,000 clones, roughly 94% of them singletons. Sequencing used peripheral blood, obtained in the third trimester of pregnancy. The chain recombines TRBV11-1 with TRBJ2-7; 10 bases are a match to TRBD1. The clonotype originates from a female donor with multiple sclerosis, enrolled in a pregnancy study. The CDR3: CASSPGQGGYEQYF. The CDR3 DNA follows: TGTGCCAGCAGCCCCGGACAGGGGGGATACGAGCAGTACTTC.